This is a list of T cell receptor beta chains from one sample in a study of blood T cell repertoires in COVID-19. Produced via immunoSEQ multiplex PCR; TCRdb's table is partial and in-frame only. The sample carries around 200,000 clones, around nine tenths recorded once. Source material: peripheral blood. Source of these receptors: a man in his thirties or forties with acute or convalescent COVID-19. CDR3s include the opening cysteine and the closing phenylalanine or tryptophan. A D gene is named only where the DNA matches it firmly. Clone size is stated in some rows and not others, as once, few, many or a class when expanded.

J gene: TRBJ2-7; V gene: TRBV11-3; clone size: NA; D gene: TRBD1; CDR3 DNA: TGTGCCAGCAGCCGGACAGGGGCGCAATCCTACGAGCAGTACTTC; CDR3 protein: CASSRTGAQSYEQYF
J gene: TRBJ1-6; V gene: TRBV5-1; clone size: NA; D gene: TRBD1; CDR3 DNA: TGCGCCAGCAGGAACGGACAGGGTAAATCACCCCTCCACTTT; CDR3 protein: CASRNGQGKSPLHF
J gene: TRBJ2-3; V gene: TRBV7-6; clone size: NA; D gene: TRBD1; CDR3 DNA: TGTGCCAGCGGGGCATCCGGACAGGGTAAAGATACGCAGTATTTT; CDR3 protein: CASGASGQGKDTQYF
J gene: TRBJ2-1; V gene: TRBV7-6; clone size: NA; D gene: NA; CDR3 DNA: TGTGCCAGCAGCCCATCGGGAGCAGAGCAGTTCTTC; CDR3 protein: CASSPSGAEQFF
J gene: TRBJ2-3; V gene: TRBV7-3; clone size: NA; D gene: TRBD1; CDR3 DNA: TGTGCCAGCAGCTTAACGGACAGGGGCACAGATACGCAGTATTTT; CDR3 protein: CASSLTDRGTDTQYF
J gene: TRBJ1-1; V gene: TRBV28; clone size: NA; D gene: TRBD1; CDR3 DNA: TGTGCCAGCAGTTTAATTGGACAGGCTGCGGTCACTGAAGCTTTCTTT; CDR3 protein: CASSLIGQAAVTEAFF
J gene: TRBJ2-1; V gene: TRBV28; clone size: NA; D gene: TRBD2; CDR3 DNA: TGTGCCAGCAGTTCCCGGACTAGCGGGAGAATCTATGAGCAGTTCTTC; CDR3 protein: CASSSRTSGRIYEQFF
J gene: TRBJ2-3; V gene: TRBV7-9; clone size: NA; D gene: NA; CDR3 DNA: TGTGCCAGCAGCTCCACGGCAGATACGCAGTATTTT; CDR3 protein: CASSSTADTQYF
J gene: TRBJ2-2; V gene: TRBV7-7; clone size: NA; D gene: NA; CDR3 DNA: TGTGCTAGCAGCCCGACGGGATTCGGGGAGCTGTTTTTT; CDR3 protein: CASSPTGFGELFF
J gene: TRBJ1-5; V gene: TRBV6-2/TRBV6-3; clone size: few; D gene: NA; CDR3 DNA: TGTGCCAGCAGTCCAATGAGGGGCAATCAGCCCCAGCATTTT; CDR3 protein: CASSPMRGNQPQHF
J gene: TRBJ1-5; V gene: TRBV4-2; clone size: NA; D gene: TRBD1; CDR3 DNA: TGTGCCAGCAGCCAGACAGGGGAGCCCCAGCATTTT; CDR3 protein: CASSQTGEPQHF
J gene: TRBJ1-6; V gene: TRBV4-1; clone size: NA; D gene: TRBD1; CDR3 DNA: TGCGCCAGCAGCTTCCGGACAGGGAACTATAATTCACCCCTCCACTTT; CDR3 protein: CASSFRTGNYNSPLHF
J gene: TRBJ2-1; V gene: TRBV2; clone size: NA; D gene: NA; CDR3 DNA: TGTGCCAGCAGTGAAAGCTTACTTGAGCAGTTCTTC; CDR3 protein: CASSESLLEQFF
J gene: TRBJ2-2; V gene: TRBV30; clone size: NA; D gene: TRBD1; CDR3 DNA: TGTGCCTTTAAAGGGGGCGCGAACACCGGGGAGCTGTTTTTT; CDR3 protein: CAFKGGANTGELFF
J gene: TRBJ1-4; V gene: TRBV6-2/TRBV6-3; clone size: NA; D gene: NA; CDR3 DNA: TGTGCCAGCAGTTACCGAGGCCCAGGGGCGACTAATGAAAAACTGTTTTTT; CDR3 protein: CASSYRGPGATNEKLFF
J gene: TRBJ2-7; V gene: TRBV5-1; clone size: NA; D gene: NA; CDR3 DNA: TGCGCCAGCAGCTTGGACAGGGAGTTAGACGAGCAGTACTTC; CDR3 protein: CASSLDRELDEQYF
J gene: TRBJ2-5; V gene: TRBV7-2; clone size: NA; D gene: TRBD2; CDR3 DNA: TGTGCCAGCAGCTTCACTAGCGCCTACCAAGAGACCCAGTACTTC; CDR3 protein: CASSFTSAYQETQYF
J gene: TRBJ1-1; V gene: TRBV5-1; clone size: NA; D gene: TRBD1; CDR3 DNA: TGCGCCAGCAGCCCGGGACAGGGGAACACTGAAGCTTTCTTT; CDR3 protein: CASSPGQGNTEAFF
J gene: TRBJ1-1; V gene: TRBV19; clone size: NA; D gene: NA; CDR3 DNA: TGTGCCAGTAGTATATTCGGGTCGGTGACTGAAGCTTTCTTT; CDR3 protein: CASSIFGSVTEAFF
J gene: TRBJ1-4; V gene: TRBV19; clone size: once; D gene: NA; CDR3 DNA: TGTGCCACTCAGCGAACAACTAATGAAAAACTGTTTTTT; CDR3 protein: CATQRTTNEKLFF
J gene: TRBJ1-1; V gene: TRBV27; clone size: NA; D gene: TRBD1; CDR3 DNA: TGTGCCAGCAGGAAAACTCACAGGGGCACTGAAGCTTTCTTT; CDR3 protein: CASRKTHRGTEAFF
J gene: TRBJ2-5; V gene: TRBV5-6; clone size: NA; D gene: TRBD1; CDR3 DNA: TGTGCCAGCAGCGGGAACGAGGGACAGGGTGAAGTGTCCCAGTACTTC; CDR3 protein: CASSGNEGQGEVSQYF
J gene: TRBJ1-1; V gene: TRBV5-6; clone size: NA; D gene: NA; CDR3 DNA: TGTGCCAGCAGCTTGGTCGGGGTAAGGAACACTGAAGCTTTCTTT; CDR3 protein: CASSLVGVRNTEAFF